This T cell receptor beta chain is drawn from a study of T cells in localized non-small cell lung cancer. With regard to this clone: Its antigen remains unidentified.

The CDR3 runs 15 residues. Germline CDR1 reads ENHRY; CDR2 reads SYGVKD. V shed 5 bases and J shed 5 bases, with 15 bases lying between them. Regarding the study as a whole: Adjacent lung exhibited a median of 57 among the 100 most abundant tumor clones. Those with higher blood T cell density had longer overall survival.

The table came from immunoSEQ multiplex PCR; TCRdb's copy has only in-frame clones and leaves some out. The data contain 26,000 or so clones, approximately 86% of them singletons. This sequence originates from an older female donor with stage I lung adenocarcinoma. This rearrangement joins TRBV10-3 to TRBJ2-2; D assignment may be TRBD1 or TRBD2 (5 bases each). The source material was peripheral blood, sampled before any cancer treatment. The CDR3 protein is CAISTGRTGTGELFF. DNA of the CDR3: TGTGCCATCAGTACGGGACGGACGGGAACCGGGGAGCTGTTTTTT.